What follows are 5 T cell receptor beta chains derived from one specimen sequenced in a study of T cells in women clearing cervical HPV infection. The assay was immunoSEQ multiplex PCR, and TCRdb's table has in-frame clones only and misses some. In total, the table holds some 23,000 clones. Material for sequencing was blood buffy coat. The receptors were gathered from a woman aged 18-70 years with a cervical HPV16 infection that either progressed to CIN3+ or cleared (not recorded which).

CDR3 loop: CSVATGTGAYEQYF. The sequenced CDR3 bases are TGCAGCGTTGCGACCGGGACAGGAGCCTACGAG. The chain joins TRBV29-1 to TRBJ2-7; 8 nucleotides agree with TRBD1. The read is 3 residues too short to cover the CDR3 end, so that end is filled in from the germline J gene. V trimming: 4 bases; J trimming: 2 bases; junction bases outside the gene matches: 7. CDR1 and CDR2 (germline): SQVTM, ANQGSEA. The CDR3 is made up of 14 amino acids.

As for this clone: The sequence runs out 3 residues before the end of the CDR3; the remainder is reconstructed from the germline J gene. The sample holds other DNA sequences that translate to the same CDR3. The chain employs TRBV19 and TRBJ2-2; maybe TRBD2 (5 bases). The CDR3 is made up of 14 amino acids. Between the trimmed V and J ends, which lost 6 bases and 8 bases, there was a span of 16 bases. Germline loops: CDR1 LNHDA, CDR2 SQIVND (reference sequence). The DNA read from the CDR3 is TGTGCCAGTAGCGTCGGACTTACCACTGGGGAG. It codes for CASSVGLTTGE. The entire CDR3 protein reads CASSVGLTTGELFF.

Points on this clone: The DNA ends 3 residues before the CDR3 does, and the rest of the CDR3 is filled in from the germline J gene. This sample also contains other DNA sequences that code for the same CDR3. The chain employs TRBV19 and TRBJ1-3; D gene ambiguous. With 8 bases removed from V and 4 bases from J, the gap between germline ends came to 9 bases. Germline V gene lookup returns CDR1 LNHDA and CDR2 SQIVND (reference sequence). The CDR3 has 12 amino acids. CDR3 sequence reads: CASAPGGNTIYF. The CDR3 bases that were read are TGTGCCAGTGCCCCGGGGGGAAACACC.

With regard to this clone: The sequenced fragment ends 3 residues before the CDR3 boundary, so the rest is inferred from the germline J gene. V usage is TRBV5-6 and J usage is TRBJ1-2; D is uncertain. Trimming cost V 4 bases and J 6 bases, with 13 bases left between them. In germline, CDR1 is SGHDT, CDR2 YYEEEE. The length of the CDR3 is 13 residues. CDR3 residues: CASSALTLHGYTF. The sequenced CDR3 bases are TGTGCCAGCAGCGCCCTCACTCTGCATGGC.

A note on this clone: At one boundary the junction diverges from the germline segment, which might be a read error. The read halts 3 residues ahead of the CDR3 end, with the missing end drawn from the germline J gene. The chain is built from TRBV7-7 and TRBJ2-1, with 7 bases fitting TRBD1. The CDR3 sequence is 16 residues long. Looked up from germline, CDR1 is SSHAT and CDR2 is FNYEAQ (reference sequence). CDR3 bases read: TGTGCTAGCACCGAAACACAGGGGAGTTGCTACAATGAG. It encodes CASTETQGSCYNE. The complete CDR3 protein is CASTETQGSCYNEQFF.